One and the same sample provided the 25 T cell receptor beta chains below, sequenced in a study of T cell repertoires in cytomegalovirus infection. TCRdb fed the reads into MiXCR, producing one record per CDR3 protein. Of 300,000 or so distinct CDR3 sequences listed, roughly a tenth are singletons. Sequenced sample: PBMCs. Source of these receptors: a human donor in good health (CMV status not recorded). Some clones in this sample may be carry-over from other donors' samples.

The chain employs TRBV11-1 and TRBJ1-5; 7 nucleotides align to TRBD1. Unmatched junction bases numbered 8, after V lost 5 bases and J lost 4 bases. CDR1 is SGHAT, CDR2 FQDESV, per germline (reference sequence). This CDR3 is 15 amino acids long. DNA of the CDR3: TGTGCCAGCAGCCGAGATGGACAGGCTAATCAGCCCCAGCATTTT. This sequence encodes CASSRDGQANQPQHF.

The chain couples TRBV25-1 to TRBJ2-5; TRBD1 might be the D (6 bases). Germline values: CDR1 MGHDK, CDR2 SYGVNS. With 0 bases removed from V and 4 bases from J, the gap between germline ends came to 6 bases. The CDR3 spans 13 residues. CDR3 region: CASSEYRGETQYF. The CDR3 nucleotides read TGTGCCAGCAGTGAATACAGGGGAGAGACCCAGTACTTC.

This clonotype was found many times. This chain links TRBV29-1 with TRBJ1-1; 10 nucleotides line up with TRBD1. The CDR3 is made up of 13 amino acids. Germline V CDR1 and CDR2: SQVTM, ANQGSEA. V trimming: 5 bases; J trimming: 11 bases; junction bases outside the gene matches: 11. The chain's CDR3 is CSVRLTGGAEAFF. Written as DNA, the CDR3 is TGCAGCGTTAGATTGACAGGGGGCGCAGAGGCTTTCTTT.

This chain connects TRBV18 to TRBJ1-5; no reliable D call. The CDR3 consists of 16 residues. Trimming shortened V by 0 bases and J by 2 bases, and 11 bases separated the two germline ends. Germline V CDR1 and CDR2: KGHSH, LQKENI. The CDR3, as DNA: TGTGCCAGCTCACCACCGGTAGGGAAGGGCAATCAGCCCCAGCATTTT. It is translated as CASSPPVGKGNQPQHF.

This chain connects TRBV6-4 to TRBJ2-7; D not certain. Per germline, CDR1 MRHNA and CDR2 SNTAGT. The CDR3 has 12 residues. The germline V and J ends were trimmed by 2 bases and 3 bases, with 5 bases remaining between them. CDR3 region: CASSDNGYEQYF. DNA of the CDR3: TGTGCCAGCAGTGACAACGGCTACGAGCAGTACTTC.

This clonotype was detected a few times. CDR3 residues: CASSSGTPGEQYV. CDR3 coding DNA: TGTGCCAGCAGCTCCGGGACGCCGGGGGAGCAGTACGTC. The V and J genes are TRBV11-2 and TRBJ2-7, with D possibly being TRBD1 or TRBD2 (5 bases each). The V and J ends lost 4 bases and 7 bases respectively, with 14 bases between them. Germline CDR1 and CDR2: SGHAT and FQNNGV. The CDR3 spans 13 residues.

This clonotype was observed at least ten times. The CDR3 loop is CASSYSYSRQQETQYF. The CDR3 DNA reads as TGTGCCAGCAGTTACTCGTATTCGAGACAACAAGAGACCCAGTACTTC. The chain recombines TRBV6-5 with TRBJ2-5, with D unclear. V gave up 0 bases and J gave up 2 bases, with 13 bases separating them. CDR3 length equals 16 residues. Germline V gene sequence: CDR1 MNHEY, CDR2 SVGAGI.

This clonotype was seen a handful of times. This chain connects TRBV3-1 to TRBJ2-5; no reliable D call. The length of the CDR3 is 16 residues. V dropped 0 bases and J dropped 3 bases, with 14 bases sitting between them. The germline V gene encodes CDR1 LGHDT and CDR2 YNNKEL (reference sequence). CDR3 amino acids: CASSQDVGSRKETQYF. In DNA form, the CDR3 reads TGTGCCAGCAGCCAAGATGTGGGATCCAGGAAAGAGACCCAGTACTTC.

At least ten counts were recorded for this clonotype. This chain links TRBV7-9 with TRBJ2-1; D may be TRBD1 (5 bases). V was shortened by 1 base and J by 12 bases, with 13 bases between the two germline ends. The CDR3 covers 13 residues. Germline CDR1 is SEHNR and CDR2 is FQNEAQ (reference sequence). DNA of the CDR3: TGTGCCAGCAGCTTAGAAGGCGGCGACAGGCAGTTCTTC. Translating gives CASSLEGGDRQFF.

This clonotype was seen many times. The chain's CDR3 is CASSYSGQKYGYTF. The DNA for the CDR3 is TGTGCCAGCAGTTACTCTGGGCAAAAGTATGGCTACACCTTC. The chain uses TRBV6-5 and TRBJ1-2; D remains unclear. Germline V gives CDR1 MNHEY, CDR2 SVGAGI. The ends were cut back, 0 bases at V and 5 bases at J, with 10 bases in the middle. The CDR3 contains 14 residues.

At least ten counts were recorded for this clonotype. The genes are TRBV4-1 and TRBJ1-5; D ambiguous. The CDR3 sequence is 13 residues long. CDR1 is MGHRA and CDR2 is YSYEKL in the germline V gene. V shed 0 bases and J shed 5 bases, with 5 bases lying between them. CDR3 in DNA: TGCGCCAGCAGCCAAGATGGTGATCAGCCCCAGCATTTT. Amino acid sequence: CASSQDGDQPQHF.

This clonotype has a handful of counts. The chain uses TRBV6-2 or TRBV6-3 and TRBJ2-7; D possibly uses TRBD1 or TRBD2 (5 bases each). The CDR3 spans 12 residues. Germline assignment: CDR1 MNHEY and CDR2 SVGEGT. V was cut by 8 bases and J by 4 bases, with 12 bases left in between. The CDR3 DNA reads TGTGCCAGCGGGACGACCCTATACGAGCAGTACGTC. Translated: CASGTTLYEQYV.

This chain links TRBV15 with TRBJ2-5; D is ambiguous. This CDR3 contains 15 residues. Germline V lookup: CDR1 LNHNV, CDR2 YYDKDF (reference sequence). V was pared by 1 base and J by 6 bases, with 15 bases between. The DNA of the CDR3 is TGTGCCACCAGCAGAGTGGTTGAACCCCAGAAGACCCAGTACTTC. Translating it yields CATSRVVEPQKTQYF.

In its sample, this clonotype was seen many times. This rearrangement joins TRBV6-5 to TRBJ1-5; perhaps TRBD1 as D (5 bases). Trimming removed 5 bases at V and 3 bases at J, with 8 bases between. The CDR3 length is 13 residues. Germline V lookup: CDR1 MNHEY, CDR2 SVGAGI. The CDR3 DNA is TGTGCCAGCAGTCGGGACCACAATCAGCCCCAGCATTTT. It codes for CASSRDHNQPQHF.

This clonotype was recorded many times. The V gene is TRBV7-9, the J gene TRBJ1-1; D call uncertain. CDR1 and CDR2 from the germline V gene are SEHNR and FQNEAQ (reference sequence). V was trimmed by 1 base and J by 11 bases, leaving 11 bases between them. The length of the CDR3 is 12 residues. For the CDR3, the DNA is TGTGCCAGCAGCTTAGGTGGCAGGTCGGCTTTCTTT. Encoded protein: CASSLGGRSAFF.

The genes are TRBV7-3 and TRBJ2-3; D gene ambiguous. This CDR3 has 13 amino acids. Trimming shortened V by 0 bases and J by 13 bases, and 14 bases separated the two germline ends. In germline, CDR1 is SGHTA, CDR2 FQGTGA. CDR3 sequence: CASSLTNTDTEYF. The CDR3 DNA sequence: TGTGCCAGCAGCTTAACAAACACAGATACTGAGTATTTT.

This clonotype was picked up many times. The chain uses TRBV12-3 or TRBV12-4 and TRBJ1-1; D is undetermined. V lost 4 bases and J 0 bases, leaving 6 bases between the germline ends. The CDR3 is made up of 13 amino acids. In DNA, the CDR3 is TGTGCCAGCAGTTCCTCGGTGAACACTGAAGCTTTCTTT. Its translation: CASSSSVNTEAFF.

The chain joins TRBV7-2 to TRBJ2-7, with D unresolved. Germline V gene lookup returns CDR1 SGHTA and CDR2 FQGNSA. Trimming shortened V by 1 base and J by 3 bases, and 7 bases separated the two germline ends. The length of the CDR3 is 13 residues. The chain's CDR3 is CASSLGKVYEQYF. The CDR3 DNA is TGTGCCAGCAGCTTAGGCAAGGTCTACGAGCAGTACTTC.

This clonotype was seen ten or more times. The chain has TRBV7-3 and TRBJ2-3; 8 bases match TRBD1. V was clipped by 4 bases and J by 5 bases; unmatched bases: 17. Germline V gene lookup returns CDR1 SGHTA and CDR2 FQGTGA. This CDR3 is 18 amino acids long. The CDR3 nucleotides read TGTGCCAGCAGCTCCTCAGGGGGCGCAGTGATCGCTCAAGATACGCAGTATTTT. It encodes CASSSSGGAVIAQDTQYF.

This clonotype was seen many times. The chain employs TRBV10-3 and TRBJ2-4; possible D gene TRBD2, 5 bases. Germline V gene data show CDR1 as ENHRY and CDR2 as SYGVKD. The CDR3 runs 13 residues. With 0 bases removed from V and 15 bases from J, the gap between germline ends came to 15 bases. CDR3 protein: CAISESPGEGRYF. In DNA, the CDR3 is TGTGCCATCAGTGAGTCGCCAGGCGAGGGAAGGTACTTC.

This clonotype appeared many times. The genes are TRBV12-3 or TRBV12-4 and TRBJ1-2, with TRBD1 matching over 7 bases. The CDR3 runs 11 residues. Trimming at V came to 5 bases and at J to 7 bases, leaving 1 base not matched to a gene. CDR3 bases: TGTGCCAGCAGTGACAGGGCTGGCTACACCTTC. It translates to CASSDRAGYTF.

This clonotype was found many times. Germline is not matched at one junction end, which may reflect a read error. V and J are TRBV6-1 and TRBJ1-1; D call uncertain. Germline lookup yields CDR1 MNHNS and CDR2 SASEGT. This CDR3 has 11 amino acids. The CDR3 region has the DNA TGTGGCAGCCGGATGAACACTGAAGCTTTCTTT. Translating it yields CGSRMNTEAFF.

This clonotype was detected many times. The CDR3 is CASPGTAPALGTDTQYF. Here the CDR3 DNA reads TGTGCCAGCCCCGGGACAGCTCCGGCCCTTGGCACAGATACGCAGTATTTT. The chain recombines TRBV7-3 with TRBJ2-3; 7 nucleotides agree with TRBD1. J gave up 1 base and V 8 bases, and 15 bases lay outside the gene matches. The germline CDR1 and CDR2 sequences are SGHTA and FQGTGA. The CDR3 has 17 residues.

This clonotype was counted at least ten times. The chain combines TRBV28 with TRBJ2-5; no firm D call. Germline V gene data show CDR1 as MDHEN and CDR2 as SYDVKM. The CDR3 runs 16 residues. Trimming left V 2 bases short and J 0 bases short, with 13 bases between. The CDR3 spells CASSLPGVGYQETQYF. The DNA of the CDR3 is TGTGCCAGCAGTTTACCGGGTGTCGGATACCAAGAGACCCAGTACTTC.

Worth noting for this clonotype: A junction boundary mismatches the germline segment, possibly from a read error. The chain links TRBV7-9 to TRBJ1-1; no reliable D call. The CDR3 loop spans 11 amino acids. The germline V gene has CDR1 SEHNR and CDR2 FQNEAQ (reference sequence). The CDR3 loop is CASSSRNFMVF. DNA of the CDR3: TGTGCCAGCAGCTCCCGCAACTTTATGGTCTTT.